The 10 T cell receptor beta chains reported below all come from one sample, sequenced in a study of OX40 agonist ivuxolimab in advanced cancers. TCRdb's table, derived via immunoSEQ multiplex PCR, lists solely in-frame clones and lacks some. The sample consists of around 64,000 clones, 70% to 90% of them appearing once. Sample: CD4+ or CD8+ T cells sorted from blood, taken in a trial of the OX40 agonist ivuxolimab. The receptor set was obtained from an adult with an advanced solid tumor such as melanoma, head and neck, liver or kidney cancer.

The rearrangement joins TRBV6-1 to TRBJ2-7, with D perhaps TRBD2 (6 bases). Looked up from germline, CDR1 is MNHNS and CDR2 is SASEGT. The CDR3 sequence is 12 residues long. Trimming removed 8 bases at V and 4 bases at J, with 12 bases between. The CDR3 is CASWVGGYEQYF. CDR3 sequence (DNA): TGTGCCAGCTGGGTGGGGGGATACGAGCAGTACTTC.

The chain couples TRBV30 to TRBJ1-4; 8 nucleotides match TRBD1. The V gene's germline CDR1 is GTSNPN and CDR2 SVGIG (reference sequence). The CDR3 length is 14 residues. The junction had 8 bases not matched to a gene; V was cut back by 4 bases and J by 7 bases. The DNA for the CDR3 is TGTGCCTGGACCTTCGGGACAGGTGGTGAAAAACTGTTTTTT. This gives the protein CAWTFGTGGEKLFF.

This sequence joins TRBV9 and TRBJ1-1, with D uncertain. The CDR3 covers 13 residues. Germline assignment: CDR1 SGDLS and CDR2 YYNGEE. V was cut by 4 bases and J by 6 bases, with 13 bases left in between. CDR3: CASSPDLYAEAFF. The CDR3, as DNA: TGTGCCAGCAGCCCAGACCTCTACGCTGAAGCTTTCTTT.

This clone was seen a few times. The chain is built from TRBV5-4 and TRBJ2-1; D is unclear. Germline V gene data show CDR1 as SGHNT and CDR2 as YYREEE (reference sequence). V was shortened by 3 bases and J by 0 bases, with 13 bases between the two germline ends. This CDR3 is 16 amino acids long. The CDR3 bases are TGTGCCAGCAGCTCCCGTCTCTCGAGCTCCTACAATGAGCAGTTCTTC. Translating gives CASSSRLSSSYNEQFF.

This clone showed up just once. The CDR3 sequence is CSVQGFAGANVLTF. DNA for the CDR3: TGCAGCGTTCAGGGGTTTGCTGGGGCCAACGTCCTGACTTTC. This chain joins TRBV29-1 and TRBJ2-6; possible D gene TRBD1, 6 bases. Germline loops: CDR1 SQVTM, CDR2 ANQGSEA. The V end lost 5 bases, the J end lost 2 bases, and 10 bases lay between the germline ends. This CDR3 region has 14 residues.

By frequency in the sample, this clone is medium-sized. The chain carries TRBV5-4 and TRBJ1-2; 10 bases line up with TRBD1. V lost 0 bases and J lost 7; bases outside the gene matches: 6. This CDR3 is built from 15 residues. Germline V gives CDR1 SGHNT, CDR2 YYREEE (reference sequence). The CDR3 reads CASSLGGTGVSGYTF. CDR3 coding DNA: TGTGCCAGCAGCTTGGGTGGGACAGGGGTATCTGGCTACACCTTC.

The chain carries TRBV10-3 and TRBJ2-7; TRBD1 matches at 7 bases. The CDR3 is 12 residues long. Germline V gene data show CDR1 as ENHRY and CDR2 as SYGVKD. The V gene end was trimmed by 8 bases and the J gene end by 2 bases; junction bases not matched to a gene: 3. This CDR3 reads CAISGQTYEQYF. The CDR3, as DNA: TGTGCCATCTCGGGACAGACCTACGAGCAGTACTTC.

V usage is TRBV5-6 and J usage is TRBJ2-3, with TRBD2 identical over 10 bases. CDR3 length equals 16 residues. CDR1 SGHDT and CDR2 YYEEEE come from the germline V gene. Trimming cost V 0 bases and J 4 bases; bases outside gene matches: 5. DNA of the CDR3: TGTGCCAGCAGCTTGGGCCCAGCGGGAGGGCCAGATACGCAGTATTTT. Protein: CASSLGPAGGPDTQYF.

Comments on this clone: Other DNA sequences in the same sample also yield this CDR3. The CDR3 coding sequence is TGCGCCAGCAGCTCGGGACAGGGGGCAGGTCAGCCCCAGCATTTT. Translating gives CASSSGQGAGQPQHF. J is TRBJ1-5 and V is TRBV5-1; 12 bases are a match to TRBD1. CDR3 length: 15 amino acids. Trimming removed 3 bases from V and 6 bases from J; junction bases left unmatched: 4. CDR1 and CDR2 (germline): SGHRS, YFSETQ.

In its sample, this clone was seen once. The CDR3 DNA follows: TGCAGCGTCCCGGGGACAGCTCAAGATACGCAGTATTTT. Protein sequence: CSVPGTAQDTQYF. This chain joins TRBV29-1 and TRBJ2-3; 7 nucleotides align to TRBD1. V lost 6 bases to trimming and J lost 5 bases; unmatched junction nucleotides: 8. Germline CDR1 reads SQVTM; CDR2 reads ANQGSEA. The length of the CDR3 is 13 residues.